Presented here are 30 T cell receptor beta chains from one specimen sequenced in a study of cytomegalovirus exposure and HLA in healthy donors (TCRdb year 2017). Receptor amplification or capture employed the immunoSEQ multiplex PCR assay. The multiplex PCR relied on a mix of 60 forward primers for TCR Vbeta segments and 13 reverse primers for TCR Jbeta segments. TCRdb retrieved this table from immuneACCESS and kept in-frame rearrangements only. Not all clones are present; in checked studies, unresolved V genes account for under half, and no reason is known for the remainder. Across this sample there are fewer than 150,000 clones, with 80% seen only once. The ten largest clones represent almost 7% of the sample. Sequenced input: PBMCs. The receptors shown here come from a middle-aged man in good health and CMV-seropositive.

The rearrangement joins TRBV11-3 to TRBJ2-1, with 11 bases aligning to TRBD2. With 1 base clipped from V and 7 bases from J, the junction kept 6 bases outside the gene matches. This CDR3 is 16 amino acids long. Looked up from germline, CDR1 is SGHNT and CDR2 is YENEEA. CDR3 bases: TGTGCCAGCAGCTTAGGTGCGCTAGCGGGAGGAAATGAGCAGTTCTTC. It is translated as CASSLGALAGGNEQFF. Together with reference TRBV11-3 and TRBJ2-1, the CDR3 gives the full variable domain: EAGVVQSPRYKIIEKKQPVAFWCNPISGHNTLYWYLQNLGQGPELLIRYENEEAVDDSQLPKDRFSAERLKGVDSTLKIQPAELGDSAVYLCASSLGALAGGNEQFFGPGTRLTVL.

Points on this clone: Relative to the germline gene, one junction end is altered; a read error may explain this. The chain combines TRBV7-7 with TRBJ2-5, with 8 bases that match TRBD1. The J call may be mistaken, given a closer DNA end match to TRBJ2-7. Germline V lookup: CDR1 SSHAT, CDR2 FNYEAQ (reference sequence). The CDR3 covers 13 residues. As DNA, the CDR3 is TGTGCTAGCAGCTTGGGCAGGGGGCGCGAGCAGTACTTC. Its translation: CASSLGRGREQYF.

This clone is a singleton in its sample. This chain uses TRBV5-1 with TRBJ2-7, with TRBD1 identical over 11 bases. The V segment lost 4 bases and the J segment 4 bases; nucleotides outside the gene matches: 13. Germline V gene lookup returns CDR1 SGHRS and CDR2 YFSETQ. This CDR3 has 17 residues. The CDR3 spells CASSLGYPGTGGYEQYF. For the CDR3, the DNA is TGCGCCAGCAGCCTCGGATATCCCGGGACAGGGGGGTACGAGCAGTACTTC.

Here the CDR3 reads CASSLGGVRNTEAFF. Here the CDR3 DNA reads TGTGCCAGCAGCTTAGGGGGGGTAAGGAACACTGAAGCTTTCTTT. The rearrangement joins TRBV7-6 to TRBJ1-1; possibly TRBD1 for D (5 bases). The CDR3 contains 15 residues. The V gene's germline CDR1 is SGHVS and CDR2 FNYEAQ. V lost 1 base, J lost 1 base, and 10 bases lay in between.

The rearrangement links TRBV5-6 to TRBJ1-5, with D maybe TRBD1 (5 bases). The length of the CDR3 is 15 residues. Germline V gene sequence: CDR1 SGHDT, CDR2 YYEEEE. The germline V and J ends were trimmed by 2 bases and 5 bases, with 14 bases remaining between them. CDR3 DNA sequence: TGTGCCAGCAGCTTTTCCAGGGAAGTTTATCAGCCCCAGCATTTT. It encodes CASSFSREVYQPQHF. Full variable domain (outside the CDR3, taken from reference TRBV5-6 and TRBJ1-5): DAGVTQSPTHLIKTRGQQVTLRCSPKSGHDTVSWYQQALGQGPQFIFQYYEEEERQRGNFPDRFSGHQFPNYSSELNVNALLLGDSALYLCASSFSREVYQPQHFGDGTRLSIL.

As for this clone: One junction end disagrees with the germline gene, perhaps due to a read error. The chain has TRBV7-7 and TRBJ1-2; no definite D call. Germline V gene lookup returns CDR1 SSHAT and CDR2 FNYEAQ (reference sequence). The CDR3 extends over 13 amino acids. The CDR3 protein is CASSPDGRAGYTF. The CDR3 nucleotides read TGTGCTAGCAGCCCAGACGGGAGGGCGGGCTACACCTTC.

The rearrangement links TRBV11-3 to TRBJ2-3, with a weak D call TRBD1 (6 bases). V gave up 4 bases and J gave up 6 bases, with 11 bases separating them. The CDR3 covers 13 residues. Looked up from germline, CDR1 is SGHNT and CDR2 is YENEEA. Here the CDR3 DNA reads TGTGCCAGCAGCTGGGGGCTTGATGATACGCAGTATTTT. Translation gives CASSWGLDDTQYF. Variable domain in full (rest from reference TRBV11-3 and TRBJ2-3): EAGVVQSPRYKIIEKKQPVAFWCNPISGHNTLYWYLQNLGQGPELLIRYENEEAVDDSQLPKDRFSAERLKGVDSTLKIQPAELGDSAVYLCASSWGLDDTQYFGPGTRLTVL.

DNA for the CDR3: TGCGCCAGCAGCCAAGATCCGGCGGGGTGGGTGTATGGCTACACCTTC. Its protein is CASSQDPAGWVYGYTF. The chain is built from TRBV4-3 and TRBJ1-2; D not resolved. The germline V and J ends were trimmed by 0 bases and 5 bases, with 16 bases remaining between them. Germline CDR1 and CDR2: LGHNA and YSLEER. The CDR3 extends over 16 amino acids.

V and J are TRBV30 and TRBJ2-1; 8 bases line up with TRBD2. Trimming took 1 base from V and 3 from J; bases not matched to a gene: 2. Germline V gene data show CDR1 as GTSNPN and CDR2 as SVGIG (reference sequence). The length of the CDR3 is 14 residues. The CDR3 sequence is CAWSGLAGYNEQFF. DNA for the CDR3: TGTGCCTGGAGTGGGCTAGCGGGCTACAATGAGCAGTTCTTC. Full variable domain (outside the CDR3, taken from reference TRBV30 and TRBJ2-1): SQTIHQWPATLVQPVGSPLSLECTVEGTSNPNLYWYRQAAGRGLQLLFYSVGIGQISSEVPQNLSASRPQDRQFILSSKKLLLSDSGFYLCAWSGLAGYNEQFFGPGTRLTVL.

The CDR3 loop reads CASSQVTKTGNYGYTF. As DNA, the CDR3 is TGCGCCAGCAGCCAAGTCACTAAGACAGGCAACTATGGCTACACCTTC. This chain links TRBV4-1 with TRBJ1-2; D is possibly TRBD1 (6 bases). V lost 1 base, J lost 2 bases, and 14 bases lay in between. Germline values: CDR1 MGHRA, CDR2 YSYEKL. This CDR3 spans 16 amino acids.

The rearrangement links TRBV4-1 to TRBJ2-1, with 9 bases matching TRBD2. CDR1 is MGHRA, CDR2 YSYEKL, per germline. Trimming cost V 0 bases and J 4 bases; bases outside gene matches: 10. This CDR3 is built from 18 residues. CDR3 in amino acids: CASSQDGAGGSIYNEQFF. CDR3 in DNA: TGCGCCAGCAGCCAAGATGGAGCGGGGGGCTCCATTTACAATGAGCAGTTCTTC.

This clone was counted between two and nine times. V usage is TRBV6-1 and J usage is TRBJ1-6; no reliable D call. Trimming shortened V by 2 bases and J by 7 bases, and 6 bases separated the two germline ends. Germline values: CDR1 MNHNS, CDR2 SASEGT. The CDR3 is 13 amino acids. CDR3 nucleotides: TGTGCCAGCAGTGAAAACTGGAATTCACCCCTCCACTTT. Translated: CASSENWNSPLHF.

The table lists this clone with a count of one. The chain uses TRBV11-2 and TRBJ1-1; D remains ambiguous. The CDR3 has 13 amino acids. Germline CDR1 is SGHAT and CDR2 is FQNNGV. With 4 bases removed from V and 2 bases from J, the gap between germline ends came to 8 bases. CDR3 amino acids: CASSSSGNTEAFF. CDR3 sequence (DNA): TGTGCCAGCAGCTCCTCAGGAAACACTGAAGCTTTCTTT. The complete variable domain, with remaining parts taken from reference TRBV11-2 and TRBJ1-1, reads EAGVAQSPRYKIIEKRQSVAFWCNPISGHATLYWYQQILGQGPKLLIQFQNNGVVDDSQLPKDRFSAERLKGVDSTLKIQPAKLEDSAVYLCASSSSGNTEAFFGQGTRLTVV.

V usage is TRBV19 and J usage is TRBJ1-5, with 9 bases fitting TRBD1. The CDR3 sequence is 16 residues long. With V trimmed by 7 bases and J by 1 base, 8 bases remained unmatched. CDR1 and CDR2 (germline): LNHDA, SQIVND (reference sequence). CDR3 amino acids: CASTGPGQGSNQPQHF. The CDR3 bases are TGTGCCAGTACGGGACCGGGACAGGGAAGCAATCAGCCCCAGCATTTT.

The chain couples TRBV9 to TRBJ2-2; the D gene is possibly TRBD1 (7 bases). Trimming took 2 bases from V and 2 from J, leaving 16 bases between them. Germline CDR1 SGDLS, CDR2 YYNGEE. CDR3 length: 17 residues. The CDR3 loop reads CASSVLGGGGNTGELFF. The CDR3, as DNA: TGTGCCAGCAGCGTTCTCGGAGGGGGCGGTAACACCGGGGAGCTGTTTTTT. The whole variable domain, filled in from reference TRBV9 and TRBJ2-2, reads DSGVTQTPKHLITATGQRVTLRCSPRSGDLSVYWYQQSLDQGLQFLIQYYNGEERAKGNILERFSAQQFPDLHSELNLSSLELGDSALYFCASSVLGGGGNTGELFFGEGSRLTVL.

The chain recombines TRBV6-5 with TRBJ1-2; D gene ambiguous. The germline V gene encodes CDR1 MNHEY and CDR2 SVGAGI. Trimming shortened V by 3 bases and J by 3 bases, and 8 bases separated the two germline ends. This CDR3 is built from 13 residues. The CDR3 sequence is CASSYSGDYGYTF. In nucleotides, the CDR3 is TGTGCCAGCAGTTATAGCGGGGACTATGGCTACACCTTC.

The V and J genes are TRBV18 and TRBJ1-3; the match to TRBD1 covers 7 bases. Germline-derived CDR1 and CDR2 are KGHSH and LQKENI. The CDR3 extends over 16 amino acids. J was trimmed by 0 bases and V by 1 base; bases with no gene match: 3. CDR3 sequence (DNA): TGTGCCAGCTCACCACGGACAGGCTCCTCTGGAAACACCATATATTTT. This encodes CASSPRTGSSGNTIYF.

The V call is TRBV18, the J call TRBJ1-5; D is perhaps TRBD1 (5 bases). Germline V gives CDR1 KGHSH, CDR2 LQKENI. V was trimmed by 3 bases and J by 2 bases, leaving 11 bases between them. The CDR3 contains 15 residues. CDR3 coding DNA: TGTGCCAGCTCACCCACGGGAGGGGGCAATCAGCCCCAGCATTTT. It specifies CASSPTGGGNQPQHF.

The genes are TRBV18 and TRBJ2-7; 9 positions match TRBD2. The germline gives CDR1 KGHSH, CDR2 LQKENI. This CDR3 has 16 residues. Trimming removed 0 bases from V and 5 bases from J; junction bases left unmatched: 8. This chain's CDR3 is CASSPPSGGRANEQYF. CDR3 coding DNA: TGTGCCAGCTCACCACCGTCCGGCGGGAGGGCCAACGAGCAGTACTTC.

J is TRBJ2-7 and V is TRBV19, with TRBD1 identical over 7 bases. This CDR3 is built from 15 residues. Germline V gene sequence: CDR1 LNHDA, CDR2 SQIVND (reference sequence). V trimming: 1 base; J trimming: 2 bases; junction bases outside the gene matches: 5. The CDR3: CASSIGWDSPYEQYF. Written as DNA, the CDR3 is TGTGCCAGTAGTATAGGGTGGGACAGCCCCTACGAGCAGTACTTC. The full variable domain, its missing parts supplied by reference TRBV19 and TRBJ2-7, is DGGITQSPKYLFRKEGQNVTLSCEQNLNHDAMYWYRQDPGQGLRLIYYSQIVNDFQKGDIAEGYSVSREKKESFPLTVTSAQKNPTAFYLCASSIGWDSPYEQYFGPGTRLTVT.

This sequence joins TRBV11-2 and TRBJ2-3, with 7 nucleotides matching TRBD2. The V and J ends lost 5 bases and 6 bases, in that order; junction bases with no gene match: 11. Germline-derived CDR1 and CDR2 are SGHAT and FQNNGV. This CDR3 has 15 residues. The CDR3 protein is CASSPSGSQGDTQYF. The CDR3, as DNA: TGTGCCAGCAGCCCTAGCGGCTCTCAAGGGGATACGCAGTATTTT. Full variable domain (missing parts from reference TRBV11-2 and TRBJ2-3): EAGVAQSPRYKIIEKRQSVAFWCNPISGHATLYWYQQILGQGPKLLIQFQNNGVVDDSQLPKDRFSAERLKGVDSTLKIQPAKLEDSAVYLCASSPSGSQGDTQYFGPGTRLTVL.

V gene TRBV7-6 combines with J gene TRBJ2-1, with D possibly being TRBD2 (5 bases). This CDR3 is built from 12 residues. The V end was cut by 5 bases, the J end by 6 bases, with 8 bases between. Germline CDR1 is SGHVS and CDR2 is FNYEAQ. The CDR3 DNA reads as TGTGCCAGCAGCCCGGGGTTCAATGAGCAGTTCTTC. This gives the protein CASSPGFNEQFF.

As DNA, the CDR3 is TGCGCCAGCAGAGACACATTCATTGAAGCTTTCTTT. This encodes CASRDTFIEAFF. V and J are TRBV5-1 and TRBJ1-1, with D unresolved. The CDR3 is made up of 12 amino acids. Germline-derived CDR1 and CDR2 are SGHRS and YFSETQ. The germline V and J ends were trimmed by 5 bases and 7 bases, with 12 bases remaining between them.

The genes are TRBV19 and TRBJ1-1; D gene unclear. In germline, CDR1 is LNHDA, CDR2 SQIVND (reference sequence). The CDR3 covers 15 residues. The germline V and J ends were trimmed by 1 base and 1 base, with 10 bases remaining between them. In nucleotides, the CDR3 is TGTGCCAGTAGTATAGGGGGAGGTCGGAACACTGAAGCTTTCTTT. Residues: CASSIGGGRNTEAFF.

The rearrangement links TRBV29-1 to TRBJ2-3, with TRBD2 matching over 12 bases. The junction had 15 bases not matched to a gene; V was cut back by 5 bases and J by 0 bases. The V gene's germline CDR1 is SQVTM and CDR2 ANQGSEA. There are 19 residues in the CDR3. In nucleotides, the CDR3 is TGCAGCGTTTGGACTAGCGGGATCCCCACAGAATCTAGCACAGATACGCAGTATTTT. Its protein product is CSVWTSGIPTESSTDTQYF.

The chain recombines TRBV27 with TRBJ1-5; no clear D. The germline gives CDR1 MNHEY, CDR2 SMNVEV (reference sequence). This CDR3 has 15 residues. Trimming removed 5 bases at V and 1 base at J, with 12 bases between. CDR3 sequence reads: CASSPARVSNQPQHF. The CDR3 region has the DNA TGTGCCAGCAGTCCGGCGAGGGTAAGCAATCAGCCCCAGCATTTT.

The genes are TRBV11-3 and TRBJ1-2; tentative D call: TRBD1 (6 bases). The CDR3 extends over 13 amino acids. CDR1 and CDR2 from the germline V gene are SGHNT and YENEEA. Trimming cost V 4 bases and J 8 bases, with 14 bases left between them. CDR3 sequence reads: CASSSTQGRGYTF. The DNA for the CDR3 is TGTGCCAGCAGCTCGACTCAGGGGCGCGGCTACACCTTC.

The chain is built from TRBV10-3 and TRBJ1-6; TRBD1 aligns across 9 bases. Germline V gene sequence: CDR1 ENHRY, CDR2 SYGVKD. With 5 bases clipped from V and 5 bases from J, the junction kept 4 bases outside the gene matches. The CDR3 spans 15 residues. The DNA of the CDR3 is TGTGCCATCAGTAACCGACAGGGGGATAATTCACCCCTCCACTTT. As protein: CAISNRQGDNSPLHF.

The rearrangement links TRBV18 to TRBJ1-1; D might be TRBD1 (5 bases). The CDR3 is 13 residues long. The V gene's germline CDR1 is KGHSH and CDR2 LQKENI. The V gene lost 6 bases and the J gene lost 3 bases, with 11 bases spanning the gap. This chain's CDR3 is CASSLQEYTEAFF. The DNA of the CDR3 is TGTGCCAGCTCGCTACAGGAATACACTGAAGCTTTCTTT.

The chain combines TRBV2 with TRBJ1-4, with 10 positions matching TRBD1. V gave up 7 bases and J gave up 10 bases; unmatched junction bases: 12. Per the germline V gene, CDR1 is SNHLY and CDR2 is FYNNEI. There are 15 residues in the CDR3. As DNA, the CDR3 is TGTGCCAGCACCATAATGGGACAGGGGACCGGAAAACTGTTTTTT. It specifies CASTIMGQGTGKLFF. Supplemented by reference TRBV2 and TRBJ1-4, the full variable domain reads EPEVTQTPSHQVTQMGQEVILRCVPISNHLYFYWYRQILGQKVEFLVSFYNNEISEKSEIFDDQFSVERPDGSNFTLKIRSTKLEDSAMYFCASTIMGQGTGKLFFGSGTQLSVL.